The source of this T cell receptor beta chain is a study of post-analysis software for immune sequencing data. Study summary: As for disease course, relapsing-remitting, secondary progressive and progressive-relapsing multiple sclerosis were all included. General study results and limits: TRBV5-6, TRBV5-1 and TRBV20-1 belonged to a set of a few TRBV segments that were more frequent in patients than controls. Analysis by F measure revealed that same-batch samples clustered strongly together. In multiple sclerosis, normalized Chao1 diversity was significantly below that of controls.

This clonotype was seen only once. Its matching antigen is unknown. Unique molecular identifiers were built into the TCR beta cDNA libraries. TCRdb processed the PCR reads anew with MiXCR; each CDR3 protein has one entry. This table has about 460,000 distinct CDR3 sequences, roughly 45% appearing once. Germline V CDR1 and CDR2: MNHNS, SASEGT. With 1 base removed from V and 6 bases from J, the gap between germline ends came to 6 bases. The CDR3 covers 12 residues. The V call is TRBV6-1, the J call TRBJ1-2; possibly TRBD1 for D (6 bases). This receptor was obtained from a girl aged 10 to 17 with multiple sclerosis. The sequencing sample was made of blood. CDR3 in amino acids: CASSEEGDGYTF. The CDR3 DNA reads TGTGCCAGCAGTGAAGAGGGGGATGGCTACACCTTC.